This T cell receptor (beta chain) was retrieved from a study of CD8+ T cells in alopecia areata. The V and J ends lost 4 bases and 6 bases respectively, with 14 bases between them. CDR1 SGHRS and CDR2 YFSETQ come from the germline V gene. The CDR3 extends over 14 amino acids. As for treatment: oral pan-JAK inhibitor, 5-10 mg twice daily. A remark on this clone: No antigen is known for it.

Study results and limitations: Scalp clonality, along with expanded CD8+ clones among the top 100, was significantly decreased by tofacitinib. Numerous clones, expanded in lesions, remained in scalp and blood during tofacitinib.

Sequencing templates came from extracted RNA that was reverse transcribed into cDNA. Generated by immunoSEQ multiplex PCR, the TCRdb table keeps only in-frame clones and is missing some. The table includes a few hundred thousand clones, 30% to 40% detected once. Sequencing was performed on CD4+ T cells sorted from blood, taken around week 34, from a patient treated with tofacitinib. This TCR derives from a human donor with alopecia areata. This sequence joins TRBV5-1 and TRBJ2-1, with unresolved D. CDR3 nucleotides: TGCGCCAGCAGCCGCCTAACGGGTGGCAATGAGCAGTTCTTC. Translated: CASSRLTGGNEQFF. Variable domain in full (rest from reference TRBV5-1 and TRBJ2-1): KAGVTQTPRYLIKTRGQQVTLSCSPISGHRSVSWYQQTPGQGLQFLFEYFSETQRNKGNFPGRFSGRQFSNSRSEMNVSTLELGDSALYLCASSRLTGGNEQFFGPGTRLTVL.